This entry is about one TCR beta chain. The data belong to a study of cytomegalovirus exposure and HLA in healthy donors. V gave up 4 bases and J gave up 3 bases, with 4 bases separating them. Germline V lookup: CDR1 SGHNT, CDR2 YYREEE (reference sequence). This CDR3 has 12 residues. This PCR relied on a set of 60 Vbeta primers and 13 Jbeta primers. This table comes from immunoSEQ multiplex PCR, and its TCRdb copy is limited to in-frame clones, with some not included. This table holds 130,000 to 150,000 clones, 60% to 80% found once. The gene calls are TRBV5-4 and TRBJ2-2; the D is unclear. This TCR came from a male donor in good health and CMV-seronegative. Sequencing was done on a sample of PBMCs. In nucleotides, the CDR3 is TGTGCCAGCAGCCTCGACACCGGGGAGCTGTTTTTT. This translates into CASSLDTGELFF.